This TCR beta chain was found in a study of T-cell memory formation after mild COVID-19. Study details: The TCR clusters were mostly specific to one donor. Findings and limits, study-wide: Those CD4+ clones that contracted were mainly in CM and EM (CD8+ ones in EMRA). Clones that contracted from day 15 to 85 had balanced CD4/CD8; later expanders were CD4+ biased. Cross-reactive memory seemingly joined, as some responding clones were found in pre-infection memory.

The germline V gene encodes CDR1 PRHDT and CDR2 FYEKMQ (reference sequence). There are 13 residues in the CDR3. This clonotype was observed a handful of times. The antigen is undetermined. TCRdb recomputed calls from the 5' RACE reads with MiXCR, one row per CDR3 protein. The data show about 57,000 distinct CDR3 sequences, 10% to 15% seen once. The clonotype comes from a young man who had mild COVID-19 (a few samples of this study predate the infection). Cell type and time point are not known. The chain couples TRBV13 to TRBJ1-1; D call uncertain. The sequenced material came from PBMCs or a T cell subset sorted from them (not recorded which). DNA of the CDR3: TGTGCTACAGCGGGTCCGGCGGACACTGAAGCTTTCTTT. It yields the protein CATAGPADTEAFF.